This entry lists 8 T cell receptor beta chains sequenced from one sample in a study of blood T cell repertoires in COVID-19. The protocol was immunoSEQ multiplex PCR, while the TCRdb copy is restricted to in-frame clones and leaves out a portion. The data show some 200,000 clones, about nine tenths seen once. Sequenced input: PBMCs or T cells enriched from blood (not recorded which). The receptors shown here come from a man between 25 and 39 years old in a cohort exposed to, infected with or recovered from COVID-19 (not recorded which).

The genes are TRBV12-5 and TRBJ2-1; no reliable D call. The CDR3 runs to 16 residues. CDR1 and CDR2 from the germline V gene are LGHNT and FRNRAP. Trimming pared 1 base from V and 7 bases from J, leaving 17 bases between. CDR3 DNA sequence: TGTGCTAGTGGTTTGGCCCTCGATCCGTACGGTAATGAGCAGTTCTTC. Its protein product is CASGLALDPYGNEQFF.

The rearrangement links TRBV28 to TRBJ2-3, with TRBD2 matching over 15 bases. Losses at the gene ends were 6 bases for V and 3 bases for J; bases not matched to a gene: 7. This CDR3 spans 17 amino acids. Germline loops: CDR1 MDHEN, CDR2 SYDVKM. The CDR3 is CASRARTSGRVTDTQYF. The CDR3 DNA follows: TGTGCCAGCAGGGCCCGGACTAGCGGGAGGGTGACAGATACGCAGTATTTT.

This chain joins TRBV5-5 and TRBJ2-7; 7 bases match TRBD1. The CDR3 sequence is 15 residues long. V trimming: 2 bases; J trimming: 2 bases; junction bases outside the gene matches: 7. Germline lookup yields CDR1 SGHKS and CDR2 YYEKEE (reference sequence). The CDR3 loop reads CASSLGGQGTYEQYF. The CDR3, as DNA: TGTGCCAGCAGCTTAGGGGGCCAGGGGACCTACGAGCAGTACTTC.

The CDR3, as DNA: TGTGCCAGCAGCTCCCCGCTAGCGGGAGTTCGAGAGCAGTACTTC. This gives the protein CASSSPLAGVREQYF. The V and J genes are TRBV13 and TRBJ2-7; 10 bases are shared with TRBD2. Germline CDR1 reads PRHDT; CDR2 reads FYEKMQ (reference sequence). The CDR3 covers 15 residues. V lost 4 bases to trimming and J lost 7 bases; unmatched junction nucleotides: 10.

The chain's CDR3 is CASSLTVTQNTGELFF. As DNA, the CDR3 is TGTGCCAGCAGCTTAACGGTGACACAGAACACCGGGGAGCTGTTTTTT. The chain couples TRBV11-2 to TRBJ2-2, with D hard to call. The germline V and J ends were trimmed by 2 bases and 1 base, with 11 bases remaining between them. CDR3 length equals 16 residues. Germline-derived CDR1 and CDR2 are SGHAT and FQNNGV.

The chain is built from TRBV4-1 and TRBJ1-1; D is undetermined. The CDR3 length is 14 residues. V was clipped by 5 bases and J by 7 bases, with 17 bases between them. Germline lookup yields CDR1 MGHRA and CDR2 YSYEKL. The CDR3 coding sequence is TGCGCCAGCAGCTTCAACGGGCGGGATCGTGAAGCTTTCTTT. This sequence encodes CASSFNGRDREAFF.

The chain employs TRBV7-9 and TRBJ1-3; 7 nucleotides agree with TRBD1. After removal of 3 bases from V and 3 bases from J, the junction contained 11 bases not matched to a gene. The germline V gene encodes CDR1 SEHNR and CDR2 FQNEAQ (reference sequence). CDR3 length: 17 residues. CDR3 loop: CASSFKGAAWIGNTIYF. The CDR3 region has the DNA TGTGCCAGCAGCTTCAAGGGGGCGGCCTGGATTGGAAACACCATATATTTT.

This clone has a single count. J is TRBJ2-6 and V is TRBV28; 9 bases fit TRBD1. The CDR3 runs to 17 residues. The V and J ends lost 5 bases and 1 base, in that order; junction bases with no gene match: 6. CDR1 is MDHEN and CDR2 is SYDVKM in the germline V gene. The CDR3 here is CASSPPGQGSGANVLTF. CDR3 nucleotide sequence: TGTGCCAGCAGTCCTCCGGGACAGGGTTCTGGGGCCAACGTCCTGACTTTC.